The 26 T cell receptor beta chains below come from one sample, sequenced in a study of OX40 agonist ivuxolimab in advanced cancers. Assay: immunoSEQ multiplex PCR; the TCRdb copy retains only in-frame clones and omits some. This table has 13,000 or so clones, 75% to 85% appearing once. This material consisted of CD4+ or CD8+ T cells sorted from blood, taken in a trial of the OX40 agonist ivuxolimab. The source of these receptors is an adult with an advanced solid tumor such as melanoma, head and neck, liver or kidney cancer.

This chain joins TRBV7-2 and TRBJ1-4; 9 positions agree with TRBD1. The CDR3 totals 18 residues. J lost 6 bases, V lost 3 bases, and 14 bases had no gene match. Germline loops: CDR1 SGHTA, CDR2 FQGNSA. CDR3 sequence: CASSFRPGQGFGDEKLFF. CDR3 nucleotide sequence: TGTGCCAGCAGCTTCCGTCCGGGACAGGGCTTTGGGGATGAAAAACTGTTTTTT.

The V and J genes are TRBV19 and TRBJ1-2; no firm D call. The CDR3 totals 11 residues. The V gene's germline CDR1 is LNHDA and CDR2 SQIVND (reference sequence). Trimming took off 8 bases at V and 0 bases at J, with 4 bases between the two ends. The CDR3: CASLANYGYTF. The CDR3 DNA reads TGTGCCAGTCTAGCTAACTATGGCTACACCTTC.

The V and J genes are TRBV30 and TRBJ2-5, with TRBD1 identical over 9 bases. From germline, CDR1 is GTSNPN and CDR2 SVGIG (reference sequence). The CDR3 covers 13 residues. The V gene end was trimmed by 3 bases and the J gene end by 5 bases; junction bases not matched to a gene: 4. The CDR3 is CAWSGQGWETQYF. In DNA, the CDR3 is TGTGCCTGGAGCGGACAGGGGTGGGAGACCCAGTACTTC.

The chain links TRBV4-3 to TRBJ1-2; no reliable D call. This CDR3 has 15 amino acids. Trimming cost V 8 bases and J 1 base, with 17 bases left between them. In germline, CDR1 is LGHNA, CDR2 YSLEER. CDR3 in DNA: TGCGCCAGCGGCCTGACCGTAGGTCTTAACTATGGCTACACCTTC. Its translation: CASGLTVGLNYGYTF.

The gene calls are TRBV6-5 and TRBJ2-7; 9 bases agree with TRBD1. Germline values: CDR1 MNHEY, CDR2 SVGAGI. Trimming at V came to 0 bases and at J to 3 bases, leaving 6 bases not matched to a gene. The CDR3 loop spans 16 amino acids. The CDR3 protein is CASSYSRPDRGYEQYF. Written as DNA, the CDR3 is TGTGCCAGCAGTTACTCCCGTCCGGACAGGGGCTACGAGCAGTACTTC.

The chain is built from TRBV7-8 and TRBJ2-5, with 7 nucleotides matching TRBD2. Germline CDR1 SGHVS, CDR2 FQNEAQ. The CDR3 has 14 amino acids. V shed 5 bases and J 3 bases; nucleotides not matched to a gene: 6. In nucleotides, the CDR3 is TGTGCCAGCAGCCCTGGACTAGGCGAAGAGACCCAGTACTTC. Its protein product is CASSPGLGEETQYF.

This clone was seen many times. The chain couples TRBV5-5 to TRBJ1-2, with 7 bases lining up with TRBD1. Trimming cost V 4 bases and J 4 bases; bases outside gene matches: 10. This CDR3 is 15 amino acids long. Germline lookup yields CDR1 SGHKS and CDR2 YYEKEE (reference sequence). CDR3 in amino acids: CASSGDRDRLYGYTF. The CDR3 DNA reads TGTGCCAGCAGCGGGGACCGGGACAGACTCTATGGCTACACCTTC.

CDR3 amino acids: CASSDRDFHTGELFF. In DNA form, the CDR3 reads TGTGCCAGCAGCGACCGGGACTTCCACACCGGGGAGCTGTTTTTT. The chain is built from TRBV9 and TRBJ2-2, with D possibly TRBD2 on 6 matching bases. The V gene lost 3 bases and the J gene lost 3 bases, with 12 bases spanning the gap. Germline CDR1 is SGDLS and CDR2 is YYNGEE. This CDR3 is built from 15 residues.

V usage is TRBV28 and J usage is TRBJ1-3; TRBD1 aligns across 10 bases. Trimming cost V 5 bases and J 2 bases; bases outside gene matches: 3. The CDR3 spans 15 residues. The germline CDR1 and CDR2 sequences are MDHEN and SYDVKM. Written as DNA, the CDR3 is TGTGCCAGCAGTCCCGGGACAGGGGCTGGAAACACCATATATTTT. Protein: CASSPGTGAGNTIYF.

This chain connects TRBV6-5 to TRBJ2-7; the D is unclear. The CDR3 has 12 residues. Germline loops: CDR1 MNHEY, CDR2 SVGAGI. Trimming removed 6 bases from V and 3 bases from J, with 9 bases in between. The CDR3 DNA is TGTGCCAGCAGCCCCGCAGGCTACGAGCAGTACTTC. Its translation is CASSPAGYEQYF.

The chain couples TRBV21-1 to TRBJ1-2; no check of the table's D call, TRBD1, against the DNA was made. TRBV21-1 is a recognized pseudogene. The length of the CDR3 is 17 residues. The CDR3 bases are TGTGCCAGCAGCTCCGGTGGGTTTAGGGGGCCGGACTATGGCTACACCTTC. Protein product: CASSSGGFRGPDYGYTF.

The V gene is TRBV4-3, the J gene TRBJ1-2; D remains ambiguous. CDR3 size: 14 residues. Trimming pared 1 base from V and 2 bases from J, leaving 8 bases between. The germline gives CDR1 LGHNA, CDR2 YSLEER. CDR3 amino acids: CASSQGEENYGYTF. The DNA of the CDR3 is TGCGCCAGCAGCCAAGGGGAGGAGAACTATGGCTACACCTTC.

The V call is TRBV19, the J call TRBJ2-7; D unresolved. CDR3 length equals 14 residues. The V gene's germline CDR1 is LNHDA and CDR2 SQIVND (reference sequence). Trimming cost V 0 bases and J 5 bases, with 11 bases left between them. The CDR3 protein is CASSIDRYQDEQYF. Written as DNA, the CDR3 is TGTGCCAGTAGTATAGATCGATACCAGGACGAGCAGTACTTC.

This sequence joins TRBV4-2 and TRBJ2-1; D not resolved. Trimming shortened V by 0 bases and J by 3 bases, and 3 bases separated the two germline ends. Germline V gene data show CDR1 as LGHNA and CDR2 as YNFKEQ. The CDR3 extends over 13 amino acids. CDR3 sequence (DNA): TGTGCCAGCAGCCAAGAGAACTACAATGAGCAGTTCTTC. This gives the protein CASSQENYNEQFF.

The CDR3 loop reads CASSIWGTSATEQFF. The DNA for the CDR3 is TGTGCCAGTAGTATTTGGGGGACTAGCGCTACTGAGCAGTTCTTC. The chain employs TRBV19 and TRBJ2-1; TRBD2 agrees at 10 bases. With V trimmed by 3 bases and J by 9 bases, 8 bases remained unmatched. The CDR3 totals 15 residues. CDR1 is LNHDA and CDR2 is SQIVND in the germline V gene (reference sequence).

The V gene is TRBV4-3, the J gene TRBJ1-1, with TRBD1 identical over 7 bases. With V trimmed by 4 bases and J by 1 base, 9 bases remained unmatched. The CDR3 totals 16 residues. Germline assignment: CDR1 LGHNA and CDR2 YSLEER. The CDR3 loop is CASSPRRGLENTEAFF. In DNA form, the CDR3 reads TGCGCCAGCAGCCCCAGAAGGGGGCTGGAGAACACTGAAGCTTTCTTT.

The chain has TRBV19 and TRBJ1-4; D is unresolved. The CDR3 length is 14 residues. V lost 8 bases and J 0 bases, leaving 10 bases between the germline ends. Germline loops: CDR1 LNHDA, CDR2 SQIVND (reference sequence). Here the CDR3 DNA reads TGTGCCAGTGGGAAAGATGCAACTAATGAAAAACTGTTTTTT. Protein: CASGKDATNEKLFF. The full variable domain, its missing parts supplied by reference TRBV19 and TRBJ1-4, is DGGITQSPKYLFRKEGQNVTLSCEQNLNHDAMYWYRQDPGQGLRLIYYSQIVNDFQKGDIAEGYSVSREKKESFPLTVTSAQKNPTAFYLCASGKDATNEKLFFGSGTQLSVL.

This clone was seen a handful of times. This sequence joins TRBV4-3 and TRBJ1-1; no firm D call. Trimming removed 3 bases from V and 0 bases from J, with 14 bases in between. Germline CDR1 and CDR2: LGHNA and YSLEER. The CDR3 spans 16 residues. CDR3 nucleotides: TGCGCCAGCAGCCAGCGCCTCGGACGGCTGAACACTGAAGCTTTCTTT. The encoded protein is CASSQRLGRLNTEAFF.

V usage is TRBV19 and J usage is TRBJ2-1, with 7 bases aligning to TRBD1. The CDR3 has 14 residues. The trim removed 7 bases at V and 5 bases at J, leaving 8 bases unmatched. CDR1 and CDR2 (germline): LNHDA, SQIVND (reference sequence). In nucleotides, the CDR3 is TGTGCCAGTACCATACTGGGGACAGACAATGAGCAGTTCTTC. This codes for CASTILGTDNEQFF.

This chain links TRBV11-3 with TRBJ1-3, with 9 positions matching TRBD1. The V segment lost 5 bases and the J segment 0 bases; nucleotides outside the gene matches: 2. Germline CDR1 reads SGHNT; CDR2 reads YENEEA. There are 15 residues in the CDR3. CDR3 residues: CASSRGQGSGNTIYF. In DNA, the CDR3 is TGTGCCAGCAGCCGGGGACAGGGCTCTGGAAACACCATATATTTT.

V gene TRBV10-2 combines with J gene TRBJ2-3; 9 bases align to TRBD2. Trimming removed 5 bases from V and 4 bases from J; junction bases left unmatched: 1. The CDR3 has 13 amino acids. CDR1 WSHSY and CDR2 SAAADI come from the germline V gene. CDR3 protein: CASSLAGADTQYF. The CDR3 DNA reads as TGCGCCAGCAGTTTAGCGGGAGCAGATACGCAGTATTTT.

The chain carries TRBV19 and TRBJ1-2; D is possibly TRBD1 (5 bases). The CDR3 spans 14 residues. The ends were cut back, 2 bases at V and 1 base at J, with 8 bases in the middle. Germline CDR1 reads LNHDA; CDR2 reads SQIVND (reference sequence). CDR3 amino acids: CASSIQGSNYGYTF. CDR3 DNA sequence: TGTGCCAGTAGTATACAGGGCAGTAACTATGGCTACACCTTC.

The chain uses TRBV7-2 and TRBJ2-1, with TRBD1 as a possible D gene (6 bases). Trimming took 3 bases from V and 8 from J, leaving 20 bases between them. In germline, CDR1 is SGHTA, CDR2 FQGNSA. The CDR3 length is 16 residues. The CDR3 sequence: CASSFRGPKPRDEQFF. The CDR3 nucleotides read TGTGCCAGCAGCTTCAGGGGACCGAAGCCGAGGGATGAGCAGTTCTTC.

On this clone: At one end, the junction sequence differs from germline, possibly due to a read error. The V gene is TRBV11-2, the J gene TRBJ1-5; D might be TRBD1 (6 bases). The CDR3 loop spans 14 amino acids. Germline V lookup: CDR1 SGHAT, CDR2 FQNNGV. CDR3 nucleotide sequence: TGTGCCAGCAGCCTAGAACAGGGCGGTCAGCCCCAGCATTTT. It specifies CASSLEQGGQPQHF.

This clone occurred a few times. This CDR3 is CASSPLTGLRAHEQYF. DNA of the CDR3: TGTGCCAGCAGTCCTCTGACCGGCCTAAGGGCCCACGAGCAGTACTTC. The V and J genes are TRBV27 and TRBJ2-7; D is uncertain. CDR1 and CDR2 from the germline V gene are MNHEY and SMNVEV (reference sequence). V lost 5 bases, J lost 5 bases, and 22 bases lay in between. This CDR3 comprises 16 residues.

This clone was seen only a few times. The rearrangement links TRBV4-3 to TRBJ1-4; 8 bases align to TRBD1. J lost 8 bases, V lost 0 bases, and 5 bases had no gene match. The CDR3 totals 15 residues. The germline V gene encodes CDR1 LGHNA and CDR2 YSLEER. CDR3 protein: CASSQDYRGYEKLFF. The CDR3, as DNA: TGCGCCAGCAGCCAAGATTACAGGGGGTACGAAAAACTGTTTTTT.